Listed below are T cell receptor beta chains from one sample, sequenced in a study of T cell responses to AZD1222 COVID-19 vaccine. Profiling relied on immunoSEQ multiplex PCR, and the TCRdb table lists in-frame clones only, not all of them. The data contain under 85,000 clones, roughly 84% of them singletons. The starting material was peripheral blood, obtained on day 0 of AZD1222 vaccination. Every receptor here comes from an adult in good health. CDR3s include the opening cysteine and the closing phenylalanine or tryptophan. A D gene is named only where the DNA matches it firmly. Size is stated for part of the rows, as once, few or many counts, or as a class when the clone is expanded.

v_gene	j_gene	d_gene	abundance	CDR3aa	CDR3nt
TRBV6-5	TRBJ2-3	TRBD1	-	CASRPGQGVSDTQYF	TGTGCCAGCAGGCCGGGACAGGGCGTGTCAGATACGCAGTATTTT
TRBV6-5	TRBJ2-1	-	-	CASSSQGPPYNEQFF	TGTGCCAGCAGTTCCCAGGGGCCTCCATACAATGAGCAGTTCTTC
TRBV10-3	TRBJ2-2	-	-	CATWGDANTGELFF	TGTGCCACGTGGGGGGACGCGAACACCGGGGAGCTGTTTTTT
TRBV5-1	TRBJ2-7	-	-	CASSLSGVLGNEQYF	TGCGCCAGCAGCTTGTCGGGGGTCCTGGGGAACGAGCAGTACTTC
TRBV2	TRBJ1-5	-	-	CASSEVGVYSNQPQHF	TGTGCCAGCAGTGAAGTCGGAGTCTATAGCAATCAGCCCCAGCATTTT
TRBV6-6	TRBJ1-3	-	-	CASSYGGTGNTIYF	TGTGCCAGCAGTTACGGGGGAACCGGAAACACCATATATTTT
TRBV3-1/TRBV3-2	TRBJ1-5	-	-	CASSRGGRSNQPQHF	TGTGCCAGCAGCCGAGGGGGGAGGAGCAATCAGCCCCAGCATTTT
TRBV7-8	TRBJ2-5	-	few	CASSWRGGETQYF	TGTGCCAGCAGCTGGCGGGGAGGAGAGACCCAGTACTTC
TRBV28	TRBJ1-3	-	-	CASSLIGPGNTIYF	TGTGCCAGCAGTTTGATTGGTCCGGGAAACACCATATATTTT
TRBV7-2	TRBJ2-7	TRBD2	once	CASRKGTSEHYEQYF	TGTGCCAGCAGAAAAGGGACTAGCGAACACTACGAGCAGTACTTC
TRBV5-6	TRBJ2-1	-	-	CASSLLLQPDNEQFF	TGTGCCAGCAGCTTGCTGCTCCAACCGGACAATGAGCAGTTCTTC
TRBV24-1	TRBJ2-5	TRBD2	-	CATSGGGETQYF	TGTGCCACCAGTGGCGGGGGGGAGACCCAGTACTTC
TRBV11-2	TRBJ2-7	TRBD2	once	CASSPRAAREGEQYF	TGTGCCAGCAGCCCTAGAGCTGCCAGGGAGGGGGAGCAGTACTTC
TRBV5-6	TRBJ1-1	-	-	CASSLGGVNTEAFF	TGTGCCAGCAGCTTGGGAGGGGTGAACACTGAAGCTTTCTTT
TRBV29-1	TRBJ2-3	-	-	CSVGPSTDTQYF	TGCAGCGTTGGCCCCTCCACAGATACGCAGTATTTT
TRBV5-5	TRBJ2-7	-	-	CASSRRDSGGTYEQYF	TGTGCCAGCAGCAGAAGGGACAGCGGGGGAACCTACGAGCAGTACTTC
TRBV27	TRBJ2-3	-	few	CASSLRGYTQYF	TGTGCCAGCAGTCTGAGGGGATATACGCAGTATTTT
TRBV7-9	TRBJ1-4	-	-	CASSLAWGDNEKLFF	TGTGCCAGCAGCTTAGCATGGGGGGATAATGAAAAACTGTTTTTT
TRBV5-1	TRBJ2-2	TRBD2	-	CASSLTSGGASTGELFF	TGCGCCAGCAGCTTAACTAGCGGGGGGGCGAGCACCGGGGAGCTGTTTTTT
TRBV9	TRBJ2-3	TRBD2	few	CASSVLAGGTDTQYF	TGTGCCAGCAGCGTACTAGCGGGGGGCACAGATACGCAGTATTTT
TRBV19	TRBJ2-2	TRBD2	-	CASKRLASGILSGELFF	TGTGCCAGTAAACGTCTGGCTAGCGGGATCTTGTCCGGGGAGCTGTTTTTT
TRBV29-1	TRBJ2-3	-	-	CSVEEKYYGDTQYF	TGCAGCGTTGAAGAGAAGTATTATGGGGATACGCAGTATTTT
TRBV10-1	TRBJ1-1	TRBD1	-	CASSETYGQGATEAFF	TGCGCCAGCAGTGAGACTTATGGACAGGGGGCCACTGAAGCTTTCTTT
TRBV7-8	TRBJ1-5	-	-	CASSLVIGGSNQPQHF	TGTGCCAGCAGCTTAGTGATCGGGGGATCCAATCAGCCCCAGCATTTT
TRBV28	TRBJ1-2	TRBD1	-	CASTQGTGPSYGYTF	TGTGCCAGCACCCAGGGGACAGGGCCATCGTATGGCTACACCTTC
TRBV25-1	TRBJ1-5	-	-	CASSEWGWGSDQPQHF	TGTGCCAGCAGTGAATGGGGGTGGGGTTCCGATCAGCCCCAGCATTTT
TRBV11-2	TRBJ1-2	-	-	CASSLDEGIYGYTF	TGTGCCAGCAGCTTAGACGAAGGGATCTATGGCTACACCTTC
TRBV18	TRBJ2-5	-	-	CASSPPPGLTPETQYF	TGTGCCAGCTCACCACCCCCGGGACTCACCCCGGAGACCCAGTACTTC
TRBV12-3/TRBV12-4	TRBJ1-6	-	-	CASKGVGESPLHF	TGTGCCAGCAAGGGGGTCGGCGAGTCACCCCTCCACTTT
TRBV3-1/TRBV3-2	TRBJ2-7	TRBD2	few	CASSQGLAGGIYEQYF	TGTGCCAGCAGCCAAGGGCTAGCGGGAGGAATCTACGAGCAGTACTTC
TRBV4-1	TRBJ1-1	-	few	CASSQLTSGGVLTEAFF	TGCGCCAGCAGCCAATTAACGTCGGGGGGAGTCTTAACTGAAGCTTTCTTT
TRBV3-1/TRBV3-2	TRBJ2-5	-	-	CASRYRDWQETQYF	TGTGCCAGCCGCTATCGGGACTGGCAAGAGACCCAGTACTTC
TRBV12-3/TRBV12-4	TRBJ2-1	TRBD2	-	CASRRLAAEQFF	TGTGCCAGCAGGCGACTAGCGGCTGAGCAGTTCTTC
TRBV7-3	TRBJ2-3	-	-	CASSFQPGGTDTQYF	TGTGCCAGCAGCTTCCAGCCGGGCGGCACAGATACGCAGTATTTT
TRBV19	TRBJ2-1	TRBD1	-	CASSRTGTTYNEQFF	TGTGCCAGTAGTAGGACAGGGACAACTTACAATGAGCAGTTCTTC
TRBV19	TRBJ2-6	-	once	CATKGGSGANVLTF	TGTGCCACTAAGGGAGGTTCTGGGGCCAACGTCCTGACTTTC
TRBV29-1	TRBJ1-4	-	-	CSVRTVQGYGEKLFF	TGCAGCGTGCGAACCGTCCAGGGGTATGGTGAAAAACTGTTTTTT
TRBV6-5	TRBJ1-3	-	-	CASNWQADGNTIYF	TGTGCCAGCAATTGGCAGGCCGACGGGAACACCATATATTTT
TRBV29-1	TRBJ2-3	-	-	CSVEGDYHTDTQYF	TGCAGCGTTGAAGGAGACTACCACACAGATACGCAGTATTTT